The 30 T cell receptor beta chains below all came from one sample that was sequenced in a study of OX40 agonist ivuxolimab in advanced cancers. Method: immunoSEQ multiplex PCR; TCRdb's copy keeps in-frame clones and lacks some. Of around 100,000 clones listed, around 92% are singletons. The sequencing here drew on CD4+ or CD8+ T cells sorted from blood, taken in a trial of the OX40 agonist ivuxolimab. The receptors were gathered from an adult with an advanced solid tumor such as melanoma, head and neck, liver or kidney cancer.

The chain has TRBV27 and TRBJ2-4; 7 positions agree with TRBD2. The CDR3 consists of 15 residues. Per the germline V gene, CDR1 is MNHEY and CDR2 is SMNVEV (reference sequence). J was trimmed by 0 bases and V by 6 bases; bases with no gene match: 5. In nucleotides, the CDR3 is TGTGCCAGCAGGGGGACTACCCTAGCCAAAAACATTCAGTACTTC. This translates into CASRGTTLAKNIQYF.

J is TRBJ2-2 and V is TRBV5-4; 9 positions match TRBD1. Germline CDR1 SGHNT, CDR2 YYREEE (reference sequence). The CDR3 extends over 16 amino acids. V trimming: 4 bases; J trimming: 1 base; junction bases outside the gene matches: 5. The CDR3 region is CASSRRQGGNTGELFF. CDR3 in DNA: TGTGCCAGCAGCCGCCGACAGGGGGGGAACACCGGGGAGCTGTTTTTT.

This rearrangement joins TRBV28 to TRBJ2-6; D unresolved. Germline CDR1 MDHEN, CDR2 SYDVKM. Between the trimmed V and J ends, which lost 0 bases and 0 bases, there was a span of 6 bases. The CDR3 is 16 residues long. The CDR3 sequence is CASSLWAGSGANVLTF. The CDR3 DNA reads TGTGCCAGCAGTTTATGGGCTGGCTCTGGGGCCAACGTCCTGACTTTC.

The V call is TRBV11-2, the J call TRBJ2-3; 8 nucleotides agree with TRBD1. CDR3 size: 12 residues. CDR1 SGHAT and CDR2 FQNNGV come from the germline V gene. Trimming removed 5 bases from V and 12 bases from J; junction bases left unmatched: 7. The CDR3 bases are TGTGCCAGCAGCCCCCGGGACAGGCGCCAGTATTTT. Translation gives CASSPRDRRQYF.

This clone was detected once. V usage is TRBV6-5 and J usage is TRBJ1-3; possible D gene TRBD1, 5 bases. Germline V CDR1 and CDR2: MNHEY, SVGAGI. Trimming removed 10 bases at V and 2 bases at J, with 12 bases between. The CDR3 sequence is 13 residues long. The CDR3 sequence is CATRREAGNTIYF. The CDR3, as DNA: TGTGCCACCCGCAGGGAGGCTGGAAACACCATATATTTT.

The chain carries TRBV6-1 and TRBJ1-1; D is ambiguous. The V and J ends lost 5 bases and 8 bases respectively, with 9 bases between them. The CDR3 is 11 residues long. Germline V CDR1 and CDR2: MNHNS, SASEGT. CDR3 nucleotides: TGTGCCAGCAGTTTAATGAGGGAAGCTTTCTTT. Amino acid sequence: CASSLMREAFF.

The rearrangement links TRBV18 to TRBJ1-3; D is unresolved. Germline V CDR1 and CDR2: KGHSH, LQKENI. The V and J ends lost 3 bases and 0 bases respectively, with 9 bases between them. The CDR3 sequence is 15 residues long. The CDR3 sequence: CASSPLVFSGNTIYF. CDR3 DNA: TGTGCCAGCTCACCTCTGGTGTTCTCTGGAAACACCATATATTTT.

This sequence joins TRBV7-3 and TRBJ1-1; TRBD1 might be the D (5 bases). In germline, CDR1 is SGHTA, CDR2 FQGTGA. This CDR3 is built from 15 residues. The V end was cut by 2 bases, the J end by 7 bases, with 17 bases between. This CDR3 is CASSLFGAGSGEAFF. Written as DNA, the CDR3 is TGTGCCAGCAGCTTATTTGGGGCTGGGTCGGGTGAAGCTTTCTTT. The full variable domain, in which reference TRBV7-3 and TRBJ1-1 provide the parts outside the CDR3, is GAGVSQTPSNKVTEKGKYVELRCDPISGHTALYWYRQSLGQGPEFLIYFQGTGAADDSGLPNDRFFAVRPEGSVSTLKIQRTERGDSAVYLCASSLFGAGSGEAFFGQGTRLTVV.

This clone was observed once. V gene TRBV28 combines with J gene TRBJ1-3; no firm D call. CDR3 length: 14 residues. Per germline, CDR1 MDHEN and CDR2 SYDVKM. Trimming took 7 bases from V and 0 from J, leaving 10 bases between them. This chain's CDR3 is CASNLGSSGNTIYF. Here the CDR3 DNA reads TGTGCCAGCAACCTAGGGAGCTCTGGAAACACCATATATTTT. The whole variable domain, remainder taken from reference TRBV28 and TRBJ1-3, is DVKVTQSSRYLVKRTGEKVFLECVQDMDHENMFWYRQDPGLGLRLIYFSYDVKMKEKGDIPEGYSVSREKKERFSLILESASTNQTSMYLCASNLGSSGNTIYFGEGSWLTVV.

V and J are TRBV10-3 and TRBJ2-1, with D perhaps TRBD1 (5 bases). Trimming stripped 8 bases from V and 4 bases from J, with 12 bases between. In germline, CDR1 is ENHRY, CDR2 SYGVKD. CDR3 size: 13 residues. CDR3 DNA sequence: TGTGCCATCTGCGACAGCTCGTACAATGAGCAGTTCTTC. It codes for CAICDSSYNEQFF.

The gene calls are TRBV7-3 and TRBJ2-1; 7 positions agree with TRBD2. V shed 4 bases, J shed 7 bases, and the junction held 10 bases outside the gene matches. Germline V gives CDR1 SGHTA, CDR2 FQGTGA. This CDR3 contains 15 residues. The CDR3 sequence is CASSSQPAGRNEQFF. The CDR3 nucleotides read TGTGCCAGCAGCTCCCAGCCAGCGGGGCGGAATGAGCAGTTCTTC.

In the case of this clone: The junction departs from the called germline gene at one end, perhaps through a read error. CDR3 nucleotide sequence: TGTGCTAGCAGCCCGGACCGATGGTCAGGGGAGCAGTACTTC. Its translation: CASSPDRWSGEQYF. The chain has TRBV7-7 and TRBJ2-7; TRBD1 might be the D (5 bases). Germline V lookup: CDR1 SSHAT, CDR2 FNYEAQ (reference sequence). This CDR3 has 14 amino acids. The whole variable domain, remainder taken from reference TRBV7-7 and TRBJ2-7, is GAGVSQSPRYKVTKRGQDVTLRCDPISSHATLYWYQQALGQGPEFLTYFNYEAQPDKSGLPSDRFSAERPEGSISTLTIQRTEQRDSAMYRCASSPDRWSGEQYFGPGTRLTVT.

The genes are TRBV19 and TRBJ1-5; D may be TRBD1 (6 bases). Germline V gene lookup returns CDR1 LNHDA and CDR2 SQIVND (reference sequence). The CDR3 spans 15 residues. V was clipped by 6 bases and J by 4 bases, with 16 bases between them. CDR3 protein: CASSFTGTANQPQHF. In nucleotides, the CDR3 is TGTGCCAGTAGCTTTACAGGGACGGCAAATCAGCCCCAGCATTTT.

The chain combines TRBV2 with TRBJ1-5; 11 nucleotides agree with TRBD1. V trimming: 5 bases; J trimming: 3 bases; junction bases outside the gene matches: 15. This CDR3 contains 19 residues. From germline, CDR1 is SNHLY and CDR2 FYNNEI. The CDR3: CASSTGTGGSAWNNQPQHF. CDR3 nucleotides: TGTGCCAGCAGTACCGGGACAGGGGGTTCGGCCTGGAACAATCAGCCCCAGCATTTT. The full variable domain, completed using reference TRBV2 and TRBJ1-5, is EPEVTQTPSHQVTQMGQEVILRCVPISNHLYFYWYRQILGQKVEFLVSFYNNEISEKSEIFDDQFSVERPDGSNFTLKIRSTKLEDSAMYFCASSTGTGGSAWNNQPQHFGDGTRLSIL.

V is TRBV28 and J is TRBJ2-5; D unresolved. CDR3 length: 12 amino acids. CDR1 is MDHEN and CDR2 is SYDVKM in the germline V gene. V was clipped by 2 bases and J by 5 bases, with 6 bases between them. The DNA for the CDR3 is TGTGCCAGCAGTTTAGGATCGGAGACCCAGTACTTC. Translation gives CASSLGSETQYF.

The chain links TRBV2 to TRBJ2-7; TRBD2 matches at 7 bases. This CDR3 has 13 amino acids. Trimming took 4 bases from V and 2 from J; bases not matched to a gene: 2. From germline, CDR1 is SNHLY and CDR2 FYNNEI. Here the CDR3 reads CASSGRGTYEQYF. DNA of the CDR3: TGTGCCAGCAGTGGGCGGGGGACCTACGAGCAGTACTTC.

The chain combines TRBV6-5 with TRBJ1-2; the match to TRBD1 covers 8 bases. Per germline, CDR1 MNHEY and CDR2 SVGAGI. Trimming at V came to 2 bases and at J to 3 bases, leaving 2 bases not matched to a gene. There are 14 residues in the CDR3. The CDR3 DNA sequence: TGTGCCAGCAGTTACACGGGACAGGACTATGGCTACACCTTC. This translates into CASSYTGQDYGYTF.

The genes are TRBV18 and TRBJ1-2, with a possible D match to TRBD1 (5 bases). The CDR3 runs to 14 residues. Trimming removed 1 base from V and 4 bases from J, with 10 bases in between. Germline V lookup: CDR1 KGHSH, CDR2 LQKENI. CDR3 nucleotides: TGTGCCAGCTCACCACTGGGGGAAGTCTATGGCTACACCTTC. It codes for CASSPLGEVYGYTF.

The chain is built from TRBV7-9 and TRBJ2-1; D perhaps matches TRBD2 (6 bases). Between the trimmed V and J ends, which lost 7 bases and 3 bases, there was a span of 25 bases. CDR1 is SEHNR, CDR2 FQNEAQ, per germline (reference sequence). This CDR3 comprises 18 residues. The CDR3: CASKLRDGRDFHYNEQFF. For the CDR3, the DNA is TGTGCCAGCAAACTCAGGGACGGCCGGGACTTCCACTACAATGAGCAGTTCTTC. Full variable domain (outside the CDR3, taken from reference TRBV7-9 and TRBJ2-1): DTGVSQNPRHKITKRGQNVTFRCDPISEHNRLYWYRQTLGQGPEFLTYFQNEAQLEKSRLLSDRFSAERPKGSFSTLEIQRTEQGDSAMYLCASKLRDGRDFHYNEQFFGPGTRLTVL.

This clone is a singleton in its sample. CDR3 DNA sequence: TGTGCCAGCAGCCGGACGGCGGGGGTCATGAACACTGAAGCTTTCTTT. This sequence encodes CASSRTAGVMNTEAFF. The genes are TRBV7-6 and TRBJ1-1; possible D gene TRBD1, 5 bases. Trimming removed 5 bases at V and 0 bases at J, with 16 bases between. CDR1 is SGHVS and CDR2 is FNYEAQ in the germline V gene. The CDR3 totals 16 residues.

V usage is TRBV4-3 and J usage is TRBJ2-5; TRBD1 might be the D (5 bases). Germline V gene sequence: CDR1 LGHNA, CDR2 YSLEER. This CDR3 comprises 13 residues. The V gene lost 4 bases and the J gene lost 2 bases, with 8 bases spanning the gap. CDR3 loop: CASSLRGQETQYF. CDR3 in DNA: TGCGCCAGCAGCCTTAGGGGACAAGAGACCCAGTACTTC.

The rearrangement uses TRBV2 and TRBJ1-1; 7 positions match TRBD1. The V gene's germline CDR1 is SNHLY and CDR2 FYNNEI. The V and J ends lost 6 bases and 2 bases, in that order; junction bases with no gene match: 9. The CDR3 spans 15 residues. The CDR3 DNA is TGTGCCAGCAGGGGACAGCCGCAAGTAAACACTGAAGCTTTCTTT. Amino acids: CASRGQPQVNTEAFF. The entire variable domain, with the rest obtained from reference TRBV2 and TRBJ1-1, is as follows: EPEVTQTPSHQVTQMGQEVILRCVPISNHLYFYWYRQILGQKVEFLVSFYNNEISEKSEIFDDQFSVERPDGSNFTLKIRSTKLEDSAMYFCASRGQPQVNTEAFFGQGTRLTVV.

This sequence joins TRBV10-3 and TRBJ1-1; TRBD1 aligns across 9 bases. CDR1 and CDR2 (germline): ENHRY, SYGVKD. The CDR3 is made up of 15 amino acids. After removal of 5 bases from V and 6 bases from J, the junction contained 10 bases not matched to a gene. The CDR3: CAISPGQGTIAEAFF. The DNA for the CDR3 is TGTGCCATCAGTCCGGGACAGGGCACGATCGCTGAAGCTTTCTTT.

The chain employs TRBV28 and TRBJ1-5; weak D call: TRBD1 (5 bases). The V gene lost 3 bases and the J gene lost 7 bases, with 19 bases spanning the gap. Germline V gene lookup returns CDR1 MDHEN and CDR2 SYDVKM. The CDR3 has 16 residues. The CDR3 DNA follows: TGTGCCAGCAGTTTCCCCGGGACCGGAGCGAACCAGCCCCAGCATTTT. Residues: CASSFPGTGANQPQHF.

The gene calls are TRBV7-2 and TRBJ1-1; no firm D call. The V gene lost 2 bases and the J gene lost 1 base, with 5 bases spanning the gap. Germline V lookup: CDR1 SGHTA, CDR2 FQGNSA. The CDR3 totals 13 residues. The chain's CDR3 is CASSLYGNTEAFF. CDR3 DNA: TGTGCCAGCAGCTTATACGGGAACACTGAAGCTTTCTTT.

CDR3 in DNA: TGCGCCAGCAGCGCCCAGGGTTCCCTAGGCGGCTACACCTTC. Protein: CASSAQGSLGGYTF. The chain carries TRBV5-1 and TRBJ1-2; D may be TRBD1 (5 bases). The CDR3 totals 14 residues. Trimming stripped 4 bases from V and 8 bases from J, with 18 bases between. In germline, CDR1 is SGHRS, CDR2 YFSETQ.

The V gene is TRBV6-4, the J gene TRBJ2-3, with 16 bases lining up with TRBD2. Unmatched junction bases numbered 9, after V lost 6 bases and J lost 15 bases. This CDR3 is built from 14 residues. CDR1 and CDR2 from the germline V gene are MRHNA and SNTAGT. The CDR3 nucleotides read TGTGCCAGCAGAGCCGGGACTAGCGGGGGGGCCCTCTATTTT. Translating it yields CASRAGTSGGALYF.

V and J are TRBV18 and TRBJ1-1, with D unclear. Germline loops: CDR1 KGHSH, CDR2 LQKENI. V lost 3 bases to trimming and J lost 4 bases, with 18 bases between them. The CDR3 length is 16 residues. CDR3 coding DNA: TGTGCCAGCTCACCGGTGGCGCAACAAGAGGGCACTGAAGCTTTCTTT. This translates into CASSPVAQQEGTEAFF.

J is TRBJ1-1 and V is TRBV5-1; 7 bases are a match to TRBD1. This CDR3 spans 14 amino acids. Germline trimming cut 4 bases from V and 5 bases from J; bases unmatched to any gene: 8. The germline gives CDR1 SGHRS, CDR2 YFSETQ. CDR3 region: CASSQGGGRTEAFF. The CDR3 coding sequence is TGCGCCAGCAGCCAAGGGGGCGGGAGAACTGAAGCTTTCTTT.

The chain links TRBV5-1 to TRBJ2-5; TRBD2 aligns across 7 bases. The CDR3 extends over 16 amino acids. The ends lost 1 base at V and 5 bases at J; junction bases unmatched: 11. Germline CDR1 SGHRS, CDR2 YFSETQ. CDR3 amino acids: CASSLSLSTSRETQYF. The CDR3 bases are TGCGCCAGCAGCTTGTCTCTTTCGACTAGCCGGGAGACCCAGTACTTC.